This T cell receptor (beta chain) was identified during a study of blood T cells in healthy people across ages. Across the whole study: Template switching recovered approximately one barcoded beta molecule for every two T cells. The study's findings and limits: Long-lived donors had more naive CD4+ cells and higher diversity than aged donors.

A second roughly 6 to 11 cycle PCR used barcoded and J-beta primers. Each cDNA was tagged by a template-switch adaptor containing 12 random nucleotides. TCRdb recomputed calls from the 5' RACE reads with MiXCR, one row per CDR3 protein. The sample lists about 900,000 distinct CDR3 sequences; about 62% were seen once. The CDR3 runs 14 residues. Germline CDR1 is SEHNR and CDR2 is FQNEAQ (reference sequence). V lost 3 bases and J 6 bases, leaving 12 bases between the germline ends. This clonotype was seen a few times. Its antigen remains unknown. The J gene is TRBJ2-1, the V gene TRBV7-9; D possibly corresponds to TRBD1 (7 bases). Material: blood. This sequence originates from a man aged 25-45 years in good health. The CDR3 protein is CASSFSRGANEQFF. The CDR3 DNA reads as TGTGCCAGCAGCTTTTCCAGGGGGGCCAATGAGCAGTTCTTC.